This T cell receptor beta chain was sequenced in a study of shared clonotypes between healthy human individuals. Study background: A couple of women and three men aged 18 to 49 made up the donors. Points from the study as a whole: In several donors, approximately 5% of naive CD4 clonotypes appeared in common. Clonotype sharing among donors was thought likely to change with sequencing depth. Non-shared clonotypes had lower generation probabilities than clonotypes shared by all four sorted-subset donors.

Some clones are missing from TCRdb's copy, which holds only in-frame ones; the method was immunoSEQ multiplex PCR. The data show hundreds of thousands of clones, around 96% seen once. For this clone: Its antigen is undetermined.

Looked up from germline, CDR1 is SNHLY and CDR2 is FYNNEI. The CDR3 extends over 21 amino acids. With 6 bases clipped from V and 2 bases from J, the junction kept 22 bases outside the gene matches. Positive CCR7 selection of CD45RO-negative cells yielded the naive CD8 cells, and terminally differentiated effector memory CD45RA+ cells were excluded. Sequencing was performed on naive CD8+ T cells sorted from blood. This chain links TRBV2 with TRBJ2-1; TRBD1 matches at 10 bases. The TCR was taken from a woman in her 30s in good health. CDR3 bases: TGTGCCAGCAGACAACCCCCTTATCATTTAGGACAGGGGGTCACCTACAATGAGCAGTTCTTC. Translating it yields CASRQPPYHLGQGVTYNEQFF.